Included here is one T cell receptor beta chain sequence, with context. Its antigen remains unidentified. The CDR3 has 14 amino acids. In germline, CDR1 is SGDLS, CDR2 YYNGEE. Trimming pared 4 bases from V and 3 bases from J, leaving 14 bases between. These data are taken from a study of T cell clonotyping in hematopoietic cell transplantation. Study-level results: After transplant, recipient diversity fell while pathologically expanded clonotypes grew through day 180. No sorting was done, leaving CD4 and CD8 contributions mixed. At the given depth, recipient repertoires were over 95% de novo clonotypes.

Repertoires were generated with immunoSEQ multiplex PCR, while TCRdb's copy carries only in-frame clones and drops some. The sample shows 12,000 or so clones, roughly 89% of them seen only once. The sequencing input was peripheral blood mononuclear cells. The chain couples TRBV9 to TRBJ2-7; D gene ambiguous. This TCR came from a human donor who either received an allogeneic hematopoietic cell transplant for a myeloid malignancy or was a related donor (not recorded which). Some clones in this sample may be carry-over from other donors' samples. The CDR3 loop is CASSLSSWDYEQYF. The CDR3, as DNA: TGTGCCAGCAGCCTTTCTTCGTGGGACTACGAGCAGTACTTC.